These 13 T cell receptor beta chains came from one sample sequenced in a study of blood T cells in healthy people across ages. Using a J-beta primer mix together with a sample-barcoded 5' primer, a second PCR was run for roughly 6 to 11 cycles. TCRdb reprocessed the 5' RACE reads via MiXCR and lists one record per CDR3 protein. The sample shows more than 650,000 distinct CDR3 sequences, 22% of them seen only once. The source material was blood. These receptor sequences come from a man between 65 and 85 years old in good health.

The sample holds a few counts of this clonotype. The CDR3 DNA sequence: TGTGCCAGCAGCTTAGCGGTCCAGCGGCACCTCCAAGAGACCCAGTACTTC. Its translation: CASSLAVQRHLQETQYF. This rearrangement joins TRBV7-9 to TRBJ2-5; D perhaps matches TRBD2 (5 bases). V was cut by 0 bases and J by 1 base, with 15 bases left in between. Germline-derived CDR1 and CDR2 are SEHNR and FQNEAQ (reference sequence). CDR3 length equals 17 residues.

This clonotype was seen a few times. V usage is TRBV19 and J usage is TRBJ1-5; D ambiguous. This CDR3 spans 15 amino acids. V gave up 6 bases and J gave up 0 bases, with 12 bases separating them. Germline V lookup: CDR1 LNHDA, CDR2 SQIVND (reference sequence). The CDR3 DNA follows: TGTGCCAGTAGGTCGGCGGGTTATAGCAATCAGCCCCAGCATTTT. Protein product: CASRSAGYSNQPQHF.

The chain links TRBV27 to TRBJ1-1; possible D gene TRBD1, 6 bases. Germline CDR1 MNHEY, CDR2 SMNVEV (reference sequence). Trimming removed 3 bases at V and 6 bases at J, with 11 bases between. The CDR3 runs 13 residues. The CDR3: CASSFATGSEAFF. As DNA, the CDR3 is TGTGCCAGCAGTTTCGCCACAGGGTCTGAAGCTTTCTTT.

There are a few counts of this clonotype. The chain carries TRBV15 and TRBJ2-5; the D gene is possibly TRBD2 (6 bases). Trimming stripped 1 base from V and 0 bases from J, with 12 bases between. CDR3 length: 16 amino acids. CDR1 is LNHNV, CDR2 YYDKDF, per germline (reference sequence). The DNA for the CDR3 is TGTGCCACCAGCAGAGGTGGCGGGAAGTACCAAGAGACCCAGTACTTC. Its translation is CATSRGGGKYQETQYF.

Only a few counts were recorded for this clonotype. The chain links TRBV20-1 to TRBJ2-5; D possibly corresponds to TRBD2 (6 bases). The V and J ends lost 6 bases and 3 bases respectively, with 14 bases between them. The CDR3 has 13 amino acids. Looked up from germline, CDR1 is DFQATT and CDR2 is SNEGSKA (reference sequence). DNA for the CDR3: TGCAGTGCCCGAAGGGACTTCGAAGAGACCCAGTACTTC. It yields the protein CSARRDFEETQYF.

With regard to this clonotype: The junction shows a germline mismatch at one end, possibly a read error. The chain has TRBV12-3 or TRBV12-4 and TRBJ1-5; D ambiguous. The CDR3 loop spans 12 amino acids. The CDR3 reads CASSLVRQPQHF. In DNA, the CDR3 is TGTGCCAGCAGTTTAGTGCGTCAGCCCCAACATTTT.

This clonotype was counted only a few times. The chain couples TRBV6-1 to TRBJ1-1; D gene ambiguous. Trimming shortened V by 11 bases and J by 4 bases, and 17 bases separated the two germline ends. The CDR3 consists of 13 residues. Germline CDR1 MNHNS, CDR2 SASEGT. In DNA form, the CDR3 reads TGTGCCCCTGTGAAGGGCGCGGGCACTGAAGCTTTCTTT. Amino acid sequence: CAPVKGAGTEAFF.

This clonotype was seen more than once but under ten times. CDR3 region: CSARGLGPVEKSKNIQYF. As DNA, the CDR3 is TGCAGTGCTAGAGGTCTCGGGCCGGTAGAGAAATCCAAAAACATTCAGTACTTC. The chain couples TRBV20-1 to TRBJ2-4; no clear D. The germline gives CDR1 DFQATT, CDR2 SNEGSKA (reference sequence). Between the trimmed V and J ends, which lost 1 base and 2 bases, there was a span of 21 bases. The CDR3 is 18 amino acids.

The chain recombines TRBV29-1 with TRBJ1-3; D unclear. The CDR3 is 12 residues long. Germline CDR1 SQVTM, CDR2 ANQGSEA. V was shortened by 3 bases and J by 1 base, with 4 bases between the two germline ends. CDR3 region: CSVEGSGNTIYF. The CDR3 bases are TGCAGCGTTGAGGGTTCTGGAAACACCATATATTTT.

In its sample, this clonotype was seen a few times. The J gene is TRBJ2-1, the V gene TRBV7-3; 9 nucleotides agree with TRBD2. The V gene's germline CDR1 is SGHTA and CDR2 FQGTGA. This CDR3 has 15 residues. V trimming: 5 bases; J trimming: 7 bases; junction bases outside the gene matches: 9. CDR3 bases: TGTGCCAGCAGCACGGGACTAGCAGTAAGAAATGAGCAGTTCTTC. It is translated as CASSTGLAVRNEQFF.

This clonotype was seen repeatedly, ten times or more. The chain uses TRBV12-3 or TRBV12-4 and TRBJ1-2; TRBD1 agrees at 7 bases. The J segment lost 4 bases and the V segment lost 5 bases, leaving 4 bases of the junction unmatched. The CDR3 extends over 13 amino acids. The CDR3 nucleotides are TGTGCCAGCAGTCGGGACAGCATCTATGGCTACACCTTC. Encoded protein: CASSRDSIYGYTF.

The CDR3 DNA sequence: TGTGCCACCAGGCACAGCCATGGCTACACCTTC. This sequence encodes CATRHSHGYTF. The genes are TRBV15 and TRBJ1-2; unclear D gene. The CDR3 spans 11 residues. Germline V gene data show CDR1 as LNHNV and CDR2 as YYDKDF (reference sequence). V lost 6 bases and J lost 6, with 8 bases in between. Using reference TRBV15 and TRBJ1-2 for the parts outside the CDR3, the full variable domain is DAMVIQNPRYQVTQFGKPVTLSCSQTLNHNVMYWYQQKSSQAPKLLFHYYDKDFNNEADTPDNFQSRRPNTSFCFLDIRSPGLGDTAMYLCATRHSHGYTFGSGTRLTVV.

This chain uses TRBV10-3 with TRBJ2-1; D ambiguous. The V end was cut by 3 bases, the J end by 8 bases, with 11 bases between. Germline CDR1 and CDR2: ENHRY and SYGVKD. The CDR3 spans 13 residues. The CDR3, as DNA: TGTGCCATCAGTGAAGGATTAGGGTATGAGCAGTTCTTC. Translating gives CAISEGLGYEQFF.